This passage covers 19 T cell receptor beta chains from one sample sequenced in a study of HIV-infected patients and healthy controls. Whole blood was used without fractionation, so all unsorted peripheral T cells were included. cDNA was made from approximately 0.55 ug RNA using alpha and beta constant primers. Separate chain-specific third strand synthesis with multiplexing indices produced the alpha and beta libraries. TCRdb redid the calling of the 5' RACE reads with MiXCR, one entry per CDR3 protein. Among fewer than 20,000 distinct CDR3 sequences listed, more than 10% were seen once. The sample comprised blood. These receptors were obtained from an adult in good health.

This clonotype was seen a handful of times. The CDR3 coding sequence is TGTGCCAGCAGCTTAACGGGACTAGCGGGCGATACGCAGTATTTT. It encodes CASSLTGLAGDTQYF. The chain recombines TRBV7-2 with TRBJ2-3; 12 bases align to TRBD2. Germline lookup yields CDR1 SGHTA and CDR2 FQGNSA. The CDR3 runs to 15 residues. Unmatched junction bases numbered 3, after V lost 2 bases and J lost 6 bases.

This clonotype has ten or more counts. This sequence joins TRBV30 and TRBJ1-2; D is unclear. CDR1 is GTSNPN and CDR2 is SVGIG in the germline V gene (reference sequence). V lost 0 bases and J lost 6, with 11 bases in between. This CDR3 has 13 amino acids. The CDR3 bases are TGTGCCTGGAGTGTACCATGGGAGGATGGCTACACCTTC. Translating it yields CAWSVPWEDGYTF.

This clonotype was seen repeatedly, ten times or more. The chain employs TRBV7-2 and TRBJ2-3, with D unresolved. The CDR3 contains 13 residues. Looked up from germline, CDR1 is SGHTA and CDR2 is FQGNSA. The germline V and J ends were trimmed by 6 bases and 0 bases, with 7 bases remaining between them. For the CDR3, the DNA is TGTGCCAGCAGAGAGCCTAGCACAGATACGCAGTATTTT. Its translation: CASREPSTDTQYF.

This clonotype was observed a handful of times. The chain joins TRBV2 to TRBJ1-1, with a tentative D call TRBD1 (5 bases). The V end lost 6 bases, the J end lost 4 bases, and 12 bases lay between the germline ends. Germline V gives CDR1 SNHLY, CDR2 FYNNEI. The CDR3 loop spans 13 amino acids. The CDR3 nucleotides read TGTGCCAGCAGGCGACAGATACGCACTGAAGCTTTCTTT. The encoded protein is CASRRQIRTEAFF. The entire variable domain, with the rest obtained from reference TRBV2 and TRBJ1-1, is as follows: EPEVTQTPSHQVTQMGQEVILRCVPISNHLYFYWYRQILGQKVEFLVSFYNNEISEKSEIFDDQFSVERPDGSNFTLKIRSTKLEDSAMYFCASRRQIRTEAFFGQGTRLTVV.

This clonotype was seen repeatedly, ten times or more. The chain links TRBV12-3 or TRBV12-4 to TRBJ1-6, with D maybe TRBD1 (6 bases). The CDR3 runs to 15 residues. The germline V and J ends were trimmed by 1 base and 7 bases, with 11 bases remaining between them. The CDR3 here is CASSLVPGTNSPLHF. CDR3 nucleotide sequence: TGTGCCAGCAGTTTAGTTCCAGGGACAAATTCACCCCTCCACTTT.

The chain combines TRBV2 with TRBJ2-3, with D possibly called TRBD1 or TRBD2 (5 bases each). This CDR3 region has 14 residues. Germline CDR1 SNHLY, CDR2 FYNNEI. Trimming left V 8 bases short and J 0 bases short, with 12 bases between. CDR3 coding DNA: TGTGCCAGCGTGGGGGTCGCTAGCACAGATACGCAGTATTTT. Its translation is CASVGVASTDTQYF.

This sequence joins TRBV12-3 or TRBV12-4 and TRBJ2-1; D possibly corresponds to TRBD2 (5 bases). The CDR3 covers 12 residues. V gave up 8 bases and J gave up 7 bases, with 12 bases separating them. DNA of the CDR3: TGTGCCAGCCGATATGAGGGAAATGAGCAGTTCTTC. Amino acids: CASRYEGNEQFF.

This sequence joins TRBV29-1 and TRBJ1-5; D might be TRBD1 (6 bases). The V end lost 2 bases, the J end lost 5 bases, and 10 bases lay between the germline ends. The CDR3 extends over 13 amino acids. The germline V gene has CDR1 SQVTM and CDR2 ANQGSEA. Here the CDR3 reads CSVERAGDQPQHF. The CDR3 nucleotides are TGCAGCGTTGAAAGGGCAGGGGATCAGCCCCAGCATTTT.

In its sample, this clonotype was seen many times. V and J are TRBV7-3 and TRBJ1-1; D gene ambiguous. This CDR3 contains 13 residues. V was clipped by 3 bases and J by 3 bases, with 8 bases between them. Per germline, CDR1 SGHTA and CDR2 FQGTGA. The CDR3 here is CASSFVQDTEAFF. In nucleotides, the CDR3 is TGTGCCAGCAGCTTTGTGCAGGACACTGAAGCTTTCTTT.

Judged by abundance, this clonotype is medium-sized. The chain joins TRBV12-3 or TRBV12-4 to TRBJ1-2; TRBD1 matches at 12 bases. This CDR3 is 17 amino acids long. J was trimmed by 4 bases and V by 6 bases; bases with no gene match: 12. CDR3 residues: CASSFGTGGDRIYGYTF. Here the CDR3 DNA reads TGTGCCAGCAGCTTTGGGACAGGGGGCGACCGAATCTATGGCTACACCTTC.

This clonotype has at least ten counts. CDR3 coding DNA: TGTGCTAGTGGTTTGGTAAGGGCAGGGCCGGGGCAGCCCCAGCATTTT. It is translated as CASGLVRAGPGQPQHF. The chain recombines TRBV12-5 with TRBJ1-5, with a tentative D call TRBD1 (5 bases). Trimming cost V 0 bases and J 7 bases, with 16 bases left between them. This CDR3 contains 16 residues. The germline V gene encodes CDR1 LGHNT and CDR2 FRNRAP. Supplemented by reference TRBV12-5 and TRBJ1-5, the full variable domain reads DARVTQTPRHKVTEMGQEVTMRCQPILGHNTVFWYRQTMMQGLELLAYFRNRAPLDDSGMPKDRFSAEMPDATLATLKIQPSEPRDSAVYFCASGLVRAGPGQPQHFGDGTRLSIL.

This clonotype has a count of ten or more. This chain uses TRBV7-2 with TRBJ2-5; no firm D call. Trimming removed 1 base from V and 7 bases from J, with 16 bases in between. The CDR3 consists of 15 residues. The germline V gene encodes CDR1 SGHTA and CDR2 FQGNSA. Written as DNA, the CDR3 is TGTGCCAGCAGCTTAGGTCTACCCCCCGGCGGGACCCAGTACTTC. Translated: CASSLGLPPGGTQYF.

By share of the sample, this clonotype is medium-sized. The chain is built from TRBV10-3 and TRBJ1-2; possible D gene TRBD1, 6 bases. This CDR3 comprises 12 residues. V was shortened by 7 bases and J by 3 bases, with 9 bases between the two germline ends. CDR1 and CDR2 from the germline V gene are ENHRY and SYGVKD. DNA for the CDR3: TGTGCCATCACCCCAGGGGACTATGGCTACACCTTC. Protein sequence: CAITPGDYGYTF.

In this sample, this clonotype turned up many times. The genes are TRBV19 and TRBJ1-1; D unclear. Trimming pared 3 bases from V and 5 bases from J, leaving 7 bases between. The germline V gene has CDR1 LNHDA and CDR2 SQIVND (reference sequence). There are 12 residues in the CDR3. The CDR3 DNA reads as TGTGCCAGTAGTATGAGCGGGACTGAAGCTTTCTTT. This gives the protein CASSMSGTEAFF. Full variable domain (remainder filled in from reference TRBV19 and TRBJ1-1): DGGITQSPKYLFRKEGQNVTLSCEQNLNHDAMYWYRQDPGQGLRLIYYSQIVNDFQKGDIAEGYSVSREKKESFPLTVTSAQKNPTAFYLCASSMSGTEAFFGQGTRLTVV.

This clonotype has a handful of counts. The chain is built from TRBV7-8 and TRBJ2-5, with 7 bases fitting TRBD1. CDR1 and CDR2 (germline): SGHVS, FQNEAQ. J was trimmed by 6 bases and V by 5 bases; bases with no gene match: 6. The CDR3 spans 13 residues. The CDR3 is CASSPRQGQTQYF. The CDR3 nucleotides are TGTGCCAGCAGCCCCAGACAGGGCCAGACCCAGTACTTC.

This clonotype was seen only a few times. The genes are TRBV29-1 and TRBJ2-3; D call uncertain. The germline CDR1 and CDR2 sequences are SQVTM and ANQGSEA. With 5 bases removed from V and 0 bases from J, the gap between germline ends came to 9 bases. The CDR3 runs 13 residues. CDR3 sequence (DNA): TGCAGCGTTTCTGTAGACAGCACAGATACGCAGTATTTT. Translated: CSVSVDSTDTQYF.

This clonotype was detected ten times or more. This chain links TRBV20-1 with TRBJ1-5; perhaps TRBD1 as D (5 bases). The germline gives CDR1 DFQATT, CDR2 SNEGSKA (reference sequence). The CDR3 runs to 13 residues. The germline V and J ends were trimmed by 7 bases and 4 bases, with 14 bases remaining between them. The CDR3 DNA reads as TGCAGTGTGAGGCAGGGCTCTAATCAGCCCCAGCATTTT. Amino acids: CSVRQGSNQPQHF.

This clonotype was detected many times. CDR3 DNA: TGCGCCAGCAGCCTCATAGCGGGGGTTAATGAGCAGTTCTTC. The encoded protein is CASSLIAGVNEQFF. The rearrangement links TRBV4-3 to TRBJ2-1; 9 bases align to TRBD2. Germline assignment: CDR1 LGHNA and CDR2 YSLEER. This CDR3 has 14 amino acids. Trimming took 4 bases from V and 7 from J; bases not matched to a gene: 5.

This clonotype was found many times. The J gene is TRBJ1-5, the V gene TRBV5-1; 7 bases are a match to TRBD1. The CDR3 runs to 15 residues. V shed 3 bases and J 6 bases; nucleotides not matched to a gene: 9. Germline V gene data show CDR1 as SGHRS and CDR2 as YFSETQ. The CDR3 DNA reads TGCGCCAGCAGCTATGGAGAGGGGGCTGGTCAGCCCCAGCATTTT. It encodes CASSYGEGAGQPQHF.